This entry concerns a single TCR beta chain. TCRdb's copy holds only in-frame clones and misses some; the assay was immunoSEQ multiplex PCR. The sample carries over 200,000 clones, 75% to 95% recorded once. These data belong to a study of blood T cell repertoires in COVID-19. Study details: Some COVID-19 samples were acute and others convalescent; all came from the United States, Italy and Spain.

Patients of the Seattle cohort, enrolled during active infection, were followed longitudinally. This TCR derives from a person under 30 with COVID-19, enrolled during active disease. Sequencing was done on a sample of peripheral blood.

The CDR3 DNA sequence: TGTGCCAGCAGTGCGGGTACTAGCGGGAGAGGGTTGGTCAATGAGCAGTTCTTC. Amino acid sequence: CASSAGTSGRGLVNEQFF. The chain joins TRBV25-1 to TRBJ2-1; 11 bases agree with TRBD2. CDR3 size: 18 residues. The germline gives CDR1 MGHDK, CDR2 SYGVNS. J lost 6 bases, V lost 4 bases, and 14 bases had no gene match. The full variable domain, its missing parts supplied by reference TRBV25-1 and TRBJ2-1, is EADIYQTPRYLVIGTGKKITLECSQTMGHDKMYWYQQDPGMELHLIHYSYGVNSTEKGDLSSESTVSRIRTEHFPLTLESARPSHTSQYLCASSAGTSGRGLVNEQFFGPGTRLTVL.